A single sample is the source of the 14 T cell receptor beta chains below, sequenced in a study of blood T cell repertoires in COVID-19. Profiled with immunoSEQ multiplex PCR; TCRdb holds only in-frame clones, not every one. The sample consists of 45,000 to 50,000 clones, nearly 85% of them appearing once. Sequencing was carried out using peripheral blood. These receptors came from a man aged 80 or over in a cohort sampled during active COVID-19.

This clone was detected only once. The V call is TRBV6-7, the J call TRBJ2-7; perhaps TRBD2 as D (5 bases). TRBV6-7 counts as an open reading frame of uncertain function. The V gene lost 7 bases and the J gene lost 2 bases, with 21 bases spanning the gap. This CDR3 comprises 16 residues. The DNA of the CDR3 is TGTGCCAGCACCTCTCAGGAAATAGGGAGACCCTACGAGCAGTACTTC. It is translated as CASTSQEIGRPYEQYF.

The CDR3, as DNA: TGTGCCAGCAGGCGTACGGGACTAGCGGACAACTACAATGAGCAGTTCTTC. It is translated as CASRRTGLADNYNEQFF. The chain links TRBV28 to TRBJ2-1; TRBD2 matches at 11 bases. With 6 bases clipped from V and 3 bases from J, the junction kept 10 bases outside the gene matches. The germline V gene encodes CDR1 MDHEN and CDR2 SYDVKM. The CDR3 runs to 17 residues.

This sequence joins TRBV5-6 and TRBJ1-6, with D possibly matching TRBD1 (6 bases). V dropped 1 base and J dropped 7 bases, with 9 bases sitting between them. Germline loops: CDR1 SGHDT, CDR2 YYEEEE. This CDR3 is built from 14 residues. The CDR3 nucleotides read TGTGCCAGCAGCTTGCGACAGGTGAATTCACCCCTCCACTTT. Translation gives CASSLRQVNSPLHF.

The chain links TRBV25-1 to TRBJ2-2, with TRBD1 matching 11 bases. This CDR3 is built from 15 residues. V gave up 6 bases and J gave up 5 bases; unmatched junction bases: 5. Germline-derived CDR1 and CDR2 are MGHDK and SYGVNS. The CDR3, as DNA: TGTGCCAGCAGATCCGGGACAGGGGGAACCGGGGAGCTGTTTTTT. This encodes CASRSGTGGTGELFF.

The V call is TRBV5-1, the J call TRBJ1-5, with a possible D match to TRBD1 (6 bases). Germline-derived CDR1 and CDR2 are SGHRS and YFSETQ. V was trimmed by 2 bases and J by 1 base, leaving 16 bases between them. CDR3 length equals 17 residues. CDR3 in amino acids: CASSLDPVGASNQPQHF. The CDR3 DNA reads TGCGCCAGCAGCTTAGACCCCGTGGGGGCCAGCAATCAGCCCCAGCATTTT.

This clone was seen once. This chain links TRBV5-4 with TRBJ2-7; D may be TRBD1 (5 bases). Looked up from germline, CDR1 is SGHNT and CDR2 is YYREEE (reference sequence). Trimming left V 0 bases short and J 9 bases short, with 13 bases between. CDR3 length: 13 amino acids. The CDR3 bases are TGTGCCAGCAGCTTGGGGCAGGGTAAAGGGCAGTACTTC. Its protein is CASSLGQGKGQYF.

The chain employs TRBV5-1 and TRBJ1-6; 8 bases match TRBD1. This CDR3 has 15 amino acids. Germline CDR1 SGHRS, CDR2 YFSETQ. Unmatched junction bases numbered 3, after V lost 0 bases and J lost 7 bases. The CDR3 region is CASSLGTGSNSPLHF. The CDR3 region has the DNA TGCGCCAGCAGCTTGGGGACAGGGTCGAATTCACCCCTCCACTTT.

The chain is built from TRBV10-3 and TRBJ2-1, with D perhaps TRBD2 (5 bases). V gave up 4 bases and J gave up 5 bases, with 6 bases separating them. Per the germline V gene, CDR1 is ENHRY and CDR2 is SYGVKD. The CDR3 length is 12 residues. This chain's CDR3 is CAISGRNNEQFF. For the CDR3, the DNA is TGTGCCATCAGTGGGAGGAACAATGAGCAGTTCTTC.

This clone came up once. The chain employs TRBV5-1 and TRBJ2-2; D is unclear. With 2 bases removed from V and 7 bases from J, the gap between germline ends came to 12 bases. The germline V gene encodes CDR1 SGHRS and CDR2 YFSETQ. The CDR3 has 14 residues. The CDR3 bases are TGCGCCAGCAGCTTTTCCAGGATGAACGGGGAGCTGTTTTTT. This gives the protein CASSFSRMNGELFF.

The chain uses TRBV12-1 and TRBJ1-2. TRBV12-1 represents a pseudogene. There are 17 residues in the CDR3. CDR3 nucleotides: TGTGCCAGCAGCTCCTTCGCTCTCTTGGGGAGGGGCTATGGCTACACCTTC. This codes for CASSSFALLGRGYGYTF.

The V and J genes are TRBV7-2 and TRBJ1-1; D call uncertain. The germline gives CDR1 SGHTA, CDR2 FQGNSA. This CDR3 is 16 amino acids long. The V gene lost 3 bases and the J gene lost 7 bases, with 21 bases spanning the gap. Written as DNA, the CDR3 is TGTGCCAGCAGCTTCCAAACGGCAGGCCCTCGGGGTGAAGCTTTCTTT. Protein sequence: CASSFQTAGPRGEAFF.

This chain uses TRBV30 with TRBJ1-5, with 10 bases fitting TRBD1. Germline assignment: CDR1 GTSNPN and CDR2 SVGIG (reference sequence). This CDR3 has 16 amino acids. V was pared by 0 bases and J by 4 bases, with 6 bases of the junction left unmatched. The CDR3 DNA follows: TGTGCCTGGAGTGTAAGGGCGGGACAGGGGAATCAGCCCCAGCATTTT. It encodes CAWSVRAGQGNQPQHF.

The chain recombines TRBV30 with TRBJ1-5; weak D call: TRBD1 (5 bases). V lost 0 bases and J 3 bases, leaving 6 bases between the germline ends. This CDR3 has 13 residues. Germline V lookup: CDR1 GTSNPN, CDR2 SVGIG (reference sequence). The CDR3 protein is CAWSVQDNQPQHF. The CDR3 DNA reads as TGTGCCTGGAGTGTACAGGACAATCAGCCCCAGCATTTT.

The V call is TRBV7-9, the J call TRBJ2-5; TRBD1 aligns across 9 bases. The CDR3 has 15 residues. After removal of 5 bases from V and 4 bases from J, the junction contained 8 bases not matched to a gene. The V gene's germline CDR1 is SEHNR and CDR2 FQNEAQ (reference sequence). CDR3 residues: CASSVAGTGLETQYF. The CDR3 DNA sequence: TGTGCCAGCAGCGTGGCCGGGACAGGGTTAGAGACCCAGTACTTC.